What follows are 23 T cell receptor beta chains derived from one specimen sequenced in a study of CD8 T cells in Susac syndrome. Random hexamers were used to reverse transcribe the RNA input (about 0.5 to 1 ug). A single record per CDR3 protein comes from TCRdb applying MiXCR to the immunoSEQ multiplex PCR reads. The sample gives 150,000 to 200,000 distinct CDR3 sequences, approximately 96% of which show up once; approximately 0.09% is in the top ten. Sequences were obtained from CD4+ T cells from PBMCs. The receptors stem from a human donor with multiple sclerosis.

CDR3 sequence: CSRQPQHF. DNA of the CDR3: TGCAGTAGACAGCCCCAGCATTTT. This chain connects TRBV20-1 to TRBJ1-5; no clear D gene. Trimming took off 8 bases at V and 7 bases at J, with 3 bases between the two ends. The CDR3 contains 8 residues. Germline V gives CDR1 DFQATT, CDR2 SNEGSKA (reference sequence).

This clonotype was observed once. The J gene is TRBJ1-1, the V gene TRBV20-1, with 7 bases matching TRBD1. Germline CDR1 and CDR2: DFQATT and SNEGSKA (reference sequence). The ends lost 5 bases at V and 2 bases at J; junction bases unmatched: 23. The CDR3 consists of 19 residues. The CDR3 spells CSAEGWGIQGPVKNTEAFF. The DNA of the CDR3 is TGCAGTGCTGAGGGATGGGGTATACAGGGGCCAGTGAAAAACACTGAAGCTTTCTTT.

This rearrangement joins TRBV5-1 to TRBJ1-1, with D possibly being TRBD1 (5 bases). Germline V gene sequence: CDR1 SGHRS, CDR2 YFSETQ. The CDR3 contains 12 residues. V lost 6 bases and J lost 1, with 7 bases in between. CDR3 residues: CASTGPNTEAFF. For the CDR3, the DNA is TGCGCCAGCACAGGGCCGAACACTGAAGCTTTCTTT.

This clonotype was observed a single time. The V and J genes are TRBV7-9 and TRBJ2-2, with 9 bases lining up with TRBD1. The germline V gene encodes CDR1 SEHNR and CDR2 FQNEAQ (reference sequence). CDR3 length: 18 amino acids. With 5 bases clipped from V and 5 bases from J, the junction kept 15 bases outside the gene matches. The CDR3 region has the DNA TGTGCCAGCAGCCTACCACCAACCGGGACAGGGTTAACCGGGGAGCTGTTTTTT. Amino acids: CASSLPPTGTGLTGELFF. The complete variable domain, with remaining parts taken from reference TRBV7-9 and TRBJ2-2, reads DTGVSQNPRHKITKRGQNVTFRCDPISEHNRLYWYRQTLGQGPEFLTYFQNEAQLEKSRLLSDRFSAERPKGSFSTLEIQRTEQGDSAMYLCASSLPPTGTGLTGELFFGEGSRLTVL.

The chain recombines TRBV20-1 with TRBJ2-2; maybe TRBD2 (7 bases). Germline V gene data show CDR1 as DFQATT and CDR2 as SNEGSKA (reference sequence). The length of the CDR3 is 13 residues. V lost 6 bases, J lost 5 bases, and 13 bases lay in between. CDR3 sequence: CSARGGHTGELFF. The CDR3 DNA sequence: TGCAGTGCGAGGGGGGGCCATACCGGGGAGCTGTTTTTT.

The rearrangement joins TRBV15 to TRBJ1-5; perhaps TRBD1 as D (6 bases). The CDR3 covers 15 residues. The germline V gene encodes CDR1 LNHNV and CDR2 YYDKDF (reference sequence). V shed 1 base and J shed 3 bases, with 10 bases lying between them. The chain's CDR3 is CATSRGDRPNQPQHF. The CDR3 DNA reads as TGTGCCACCAGCAGAGGAGACAGGCCCAATCAGCCCCAGCATTTT.

The chain recombines TRBV30 with TRBJ2-1, with D perhaps matching TRBD1 (5 bases). Trimming pared 1 base from V and 8 bases from J, leaving 9 bases between. Germline assignment: CDR1 GTSNPN and CDR2 SVGIG (reference sequence). The CDR3 loop spans 12 amino acids. The CDR3: CAWSAPTDEQFF. The CDR3 DNA reads as TGTGCCTGGAGTGCGCCGACAGATGAGCAGTTCTTC.

V is TRBV7-9 and J is TRBJ2-1, with 7 bases that match TRBD1. This CDR3 has 16 amino acids. V gave up 4 bases and J gave up 0 bases; unmatched junction bases: 6. The V gene's germline CDR1 is SEHNR and CDR2 FQNEAQ (reference sequence). DNA for the CDR3: TGTGCCAGCAGCTCATACAGGGGAATCTCCTACAATGAGCAGTTCTTC. Residues: CASSSYRGISYNEQFF.

This chain connects TRBV7-9 to TRBJ2-5; TRBD1 matches 11 bases. This CDR3 spans 15 amino acids. Germline lookup yields CDR1 SEHNR and CDR2 FQNEAQ (reference sequence). Germline trimming cut 5 bases from V and 1 base from J; bases unmatched to any gene: 3. In DNA form, the CDR3 reads TGTGCCAGCAGCGGCGGGACAGGGGGCCAAGAGACCCAGTACTTC. This encodes CASSGGTGGQETQYF.

For the CDR3, the DNA is TGCAGTGCGGGAAGGACAGGGGCGGCCGATGAGCAGTTCTTC. Translated: CSAGRTGAADEQFF. V gene TRBV20-1 combines with J gene TRBJ2-1; the match to TRBD1 covers 9 bases. With V trimmed by 6 bases and J by 8 bases, 11 bases remained unmatched. CDR3 size: 14 residues. Germline V lookup: CDR1 DFQATT, CDR2 SNEGSKA (reference sequence).

The genes are TRBV6-5 and TRBJ2-2; the D call may be TRBD1 or TRBD2 (6 bases each). The CDR3 length is 15 residues. Trimming took off 5 bases at V and 3 bases at J, with 13 bases between the two ends. Per germline, CDR1 MNHEY and CDR2 SVGAGI. In nucleotides, the CDR3 is TGTGCCAGCAGTCTCACGGAGGGGGACACCGGGGAGCTGTTTTTT. Protein product: CASSLTEGDTGELFF.

The chain joins TRBV5-1 to TRBJ1-1, with a possible D match to TRBD1 (5 bases). The germline CDR1 and CDR2 sequences are SGHRS and YFSETQ. V was clipped by 7 bases and J by 8 bases, with 15 bases between them. This CDR3 is 12 amino acids long. CDR3 sequence reads: CASGRGDAEAFF. The CDR3 DNA sequence: TGCGCCAGCGGACGGGGGGACGCGGAAGCTTTCTTT.

The chain employs TRBV12-3 or TRBV12-4 and TRBJ1-2; D is uncertain. The CDR3 length is 16 residues. Trimming took off 5 bases at V and 4 bases at J, with 20 bases between the two ends. The CDR3 nucleotides read TGTGCCAGCAGTCTTGGGCAGGCCCAAACCAGCTATGGCTACACCTTC. Translation gives CASSLGQAQTSYGYTF.

As DNA, the CDR3 is TGTGCCAGCAGGACGACAGGGGGCGGCGATCAGCCCCAGCATTTT. Translating it yields CASRTTGGGDQPQHF. The V and J genes are TRBV12-3 or TRBV12-4 and TRBJ1-5, with 10 bases that match TRBD1. The CDR3 is made up of 15 amino acids. V lost 6 bases and J lost 5; bases outside the gene matches: 7.

This clonotype appeared once. The V and J genes are TRBV30 and TRBJ2-2; D could derive from TRBD1 or TRBD2 (6 bases each). Germline CDR1 GTSNPN, CDR2 SVGIG (reference sequence). V was cut by 8 bases and J by 1 base, with 11 bases left in between. The CDR3 runs to 13 residues. This chain's CDR3 is CAAGHMNTGELFF. The CDR3 DNA reads as TGTGCCGCGGGACATATGAACACCGGGGAGCTGTTTTTT.

The chain is built from TRBV4-1 and TRBJ1-1; unclear D gene. Germline loops: CDR1 MGHRA, CDR2 YSYEKL. The CDR3 extends over 15 amino acids. V was pared by 1 base and J by 0 bases, with 9 bases between. The DNA of the CDR3 is TGCGCCAGCAGCCAAGGATCCGGTATGAACACTGAAGCTTTCTTT. Translation: CASSQGSGMNTEAFF.

The genes are TRBV30 and TRBJ1-2, with D unclear. Germline loops: CDR1 GTSNPN, CDR2 SVGIG (reference sequence). This CDR3 is built from 13 residues. The V end lost 0 bases, the J end lost 8 bases, and 13 bases lay between the germline ends. In DNA form, the CDR3 reads TGTGCCTGGAGTGTACGGCGCCTCGACGGCTACACCTTC. This codes for CAWSVRRLDGYTF.

The chain combines TRBV19 with TRBJ1-2; maybe TRBD1 (5 bases). The V gene lost 5 bases and the J gene lost 6 bases, with 16 bases spanning the gap. Germline V gene data show CDR1 as LNHDA and CDR2 as SQIVND (reference sequence). CDR3 length: 14 residues. CDR3 in DNA: TGTGCCAGTAGTTTCTCCCGGGGGTCCGATGGCTACACCTTC. Its protein is CASSFSRGSDGYTF.

The table lists this clonotype with a count of one. The chain joins TRBV20-1 to TRBJ2-3; D gene ambiguous. V was shortened by 3 bases and J by 9 bases, with 10 bases between the two germline ends. CDR3 size: 11 residues. In germline, CDR1 is DFQATT, CDR2 SNEGSKA (reference sequence). CDR3 protein: CSASLADTQYF. The CDR3 DNA reads as TGCAGTGCTAGCCTTGCGGACACGCAGTATTTT.

A single count supports this clonotype. The chain is built from TRBV4-3 and TRBJ2-7; D not certain. Germline CDR1 and CDR2: LGHNA and YSLEER. The CDR3 is 15 amino acids. Trimming cost V 4 bases and J 4 bases, with 17 bases left between them. This CDR3 is CASSLTTEYNYEQYF. CDR3 DNA: TGCGCCAGCAGCCTAACCACGGAGTATAATTACGAGCAGTACTTC.

The V call is TRBV20-1, the J call TRBJ2-7, with 9 nucleotides matching TRBD2. The CDR3 is made up of 17 amino acids. Germline V CDR1 and CDR2: DFQATT, SNEGSKA (reference sequence). J lost 4 bases, V lost 2 bases, and 15 bases had no gene match. The CDR3 region has the DNA TGCAGTGCTAGAATATCTAGCGGGGCCCCCTCCCCTTACGAGCAGTACTTC. This translates into CSARISSGAPSPYEQYF.

V is TRBV2 and J is TRBJ2-3; D may be TRBD2 (6 bases). Germline loops: CDR1 SNHLY, CDR2 FYNNEI. With 6 bases removed from V and 2 bases from J, the gap between germline ends came to 12 bases. CDR3 length: 14 amino acids. In nucleotides, the CDR3 is TGTGCCAGCAGAGAGGCGGGGCTCACAGATACGCAGTATTTT. Translating gives CASREAGLTDTQYF. Looking up the rest from reference TRBV2 and TRBJ2-3 gives the full variable domain: EPEVTQTPSHQVTQMGQEVILRCVPISNHLYFYWYRQILGQKVEFLVSFYNNEISEKSEIFDDQFSVERPDGSNFTLKIRSTKLEDSAMYFCASREAGLTDTQYFGPGTRLTVL.

The chain links TRBV7-2 to TRBJ1-6; no clear D gene. Germline CDR1 is SGHTA and CDR2 is FQGNSA. The CDR3 is 16 amino acids. V was cut by 5 bases and J by 8 bases, with 19 bases left in between. CDR3 DNA sequence: TGTGCCAGCAGCCCCCGTGTTGGGGTCGGGGATTCACCCCTCCACTTT. Protein sequence: CASSPRVGVGDSPLHF.